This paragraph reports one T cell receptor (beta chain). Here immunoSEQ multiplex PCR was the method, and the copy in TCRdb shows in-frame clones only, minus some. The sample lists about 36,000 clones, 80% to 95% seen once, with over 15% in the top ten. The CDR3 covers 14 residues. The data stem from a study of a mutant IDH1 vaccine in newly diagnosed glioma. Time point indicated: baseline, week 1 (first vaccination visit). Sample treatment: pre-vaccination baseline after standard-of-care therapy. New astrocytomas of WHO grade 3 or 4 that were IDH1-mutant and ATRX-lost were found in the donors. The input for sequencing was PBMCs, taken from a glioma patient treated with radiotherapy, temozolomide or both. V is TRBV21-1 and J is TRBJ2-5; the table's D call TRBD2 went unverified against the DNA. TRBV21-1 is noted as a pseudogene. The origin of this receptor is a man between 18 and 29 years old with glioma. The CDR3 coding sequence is TGTGCCAGCAGCAAAGAGGGAGGCCAAGAGACCCAGTACTTC. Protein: CASSKEGGQETQYF.